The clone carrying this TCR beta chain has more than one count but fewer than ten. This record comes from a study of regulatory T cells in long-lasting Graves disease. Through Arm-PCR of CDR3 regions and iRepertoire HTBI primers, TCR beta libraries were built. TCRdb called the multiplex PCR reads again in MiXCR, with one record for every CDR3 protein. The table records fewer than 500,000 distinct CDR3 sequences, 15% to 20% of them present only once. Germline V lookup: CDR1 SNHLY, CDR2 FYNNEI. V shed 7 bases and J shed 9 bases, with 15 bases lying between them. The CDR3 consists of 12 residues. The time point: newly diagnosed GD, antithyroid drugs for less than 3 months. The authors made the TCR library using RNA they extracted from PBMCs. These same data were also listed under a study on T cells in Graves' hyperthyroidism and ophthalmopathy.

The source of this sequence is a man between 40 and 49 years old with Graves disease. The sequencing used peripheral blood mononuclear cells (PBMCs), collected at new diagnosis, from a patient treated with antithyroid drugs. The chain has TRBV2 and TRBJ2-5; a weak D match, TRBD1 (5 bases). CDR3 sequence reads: CASTEDPGSQYF. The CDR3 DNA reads TGTGCCAGCACTGAGGACCCAGGGTCCCAGTACTTC. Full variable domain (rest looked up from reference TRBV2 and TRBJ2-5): EPEVTQTPSHQVTQMGQEVILRCVPISNHLYFYWYRQILGQKVEFLVSFYNNEISEKSEIFDDQFSVERPDGSNFTLKIRSTKLEDSAMYFCASTEDPGSQYFGPGTRLLVL.